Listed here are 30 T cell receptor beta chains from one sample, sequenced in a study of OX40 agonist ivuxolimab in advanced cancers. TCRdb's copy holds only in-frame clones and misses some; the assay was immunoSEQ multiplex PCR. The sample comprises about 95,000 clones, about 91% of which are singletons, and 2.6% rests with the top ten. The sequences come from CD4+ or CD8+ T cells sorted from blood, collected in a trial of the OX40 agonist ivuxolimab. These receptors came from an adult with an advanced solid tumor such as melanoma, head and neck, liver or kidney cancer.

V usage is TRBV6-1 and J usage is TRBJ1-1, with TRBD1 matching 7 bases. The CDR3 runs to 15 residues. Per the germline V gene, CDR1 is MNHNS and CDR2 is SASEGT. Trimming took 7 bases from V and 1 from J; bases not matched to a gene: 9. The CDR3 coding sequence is TGTGCCAGCACCGGAGCAGGGGGGAGGAACACTGAAGCTTTCTTT. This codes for CASTGAGGRNTEAFF.

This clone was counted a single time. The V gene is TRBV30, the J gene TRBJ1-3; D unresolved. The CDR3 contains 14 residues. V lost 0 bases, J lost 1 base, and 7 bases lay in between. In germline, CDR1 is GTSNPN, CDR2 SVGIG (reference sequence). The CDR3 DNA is TGTGCCTGGAGTGTGGGTTCTTCTGGAAACACCATATATTTT. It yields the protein CAWSVGSSGNTIYF.

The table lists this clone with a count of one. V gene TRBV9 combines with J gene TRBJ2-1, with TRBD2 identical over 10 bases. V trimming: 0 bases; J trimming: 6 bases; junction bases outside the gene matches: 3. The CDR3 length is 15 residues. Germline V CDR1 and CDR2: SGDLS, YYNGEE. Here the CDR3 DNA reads TGTGCCAGCAGCGTAGCTCTAGCGGGAGTCAATGAGCAGTTCTTC. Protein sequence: CASSVALAGVNEQFF.

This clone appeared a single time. CDR3 region: CASSLGGTIHQPQHF. The CDR3 DNA sequence: TGCGCCAGCAGCTTGGGGGGCACCATCCATCAGCCCCAGCATTTT. The chain is built from TRBV5-1 and TRBJ1-5, with D possibly matching TRBD1 (5 bases). The CDR3 is 15 residues long. Trimming shortened V by 0 bases and J by 5 bases, and 12 bases separated the two germline ends. CDR1 is SGHRS and CDR2 is YFSETQ in the germline V gene.

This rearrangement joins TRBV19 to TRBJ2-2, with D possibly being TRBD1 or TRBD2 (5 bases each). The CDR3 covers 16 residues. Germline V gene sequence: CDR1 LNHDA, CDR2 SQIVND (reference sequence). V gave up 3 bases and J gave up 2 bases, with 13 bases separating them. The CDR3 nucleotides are TGTGCCAGTAGTATCGGGACGGGGATTAACACCGGGGAGCTGTTTTTT. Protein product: CASSIGTGINTGELFF.

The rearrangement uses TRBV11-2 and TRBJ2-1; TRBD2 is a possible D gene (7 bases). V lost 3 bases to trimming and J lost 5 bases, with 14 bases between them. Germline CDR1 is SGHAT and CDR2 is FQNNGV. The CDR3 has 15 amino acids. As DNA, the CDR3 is TGTGCCAGCAGCTTTCGCCCGGGGGGCAACAATGAGCAGTTCTTC. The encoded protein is CASSFRPGGNNEQFF.

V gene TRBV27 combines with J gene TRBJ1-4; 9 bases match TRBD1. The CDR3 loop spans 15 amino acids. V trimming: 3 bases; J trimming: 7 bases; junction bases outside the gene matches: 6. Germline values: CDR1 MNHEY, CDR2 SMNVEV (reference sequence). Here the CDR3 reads CASSFSGTGFEKLFF. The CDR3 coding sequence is TGTGCCAGCAGTTTCTCCGGGACAGGGTTTGAAAAACTGTTTTTT.

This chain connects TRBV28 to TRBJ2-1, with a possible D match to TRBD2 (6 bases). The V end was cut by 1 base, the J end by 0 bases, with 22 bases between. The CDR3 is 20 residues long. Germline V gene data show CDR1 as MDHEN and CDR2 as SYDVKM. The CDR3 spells CASSLSSGVGAGSSYNEQFF. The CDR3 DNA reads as TGTGCCAGCAGTTTATCTTCAGGTGTCGGAGCCGGGAGCTCCTACAATGAGCAGTTCTTC. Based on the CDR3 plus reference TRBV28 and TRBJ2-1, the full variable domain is DVKVTQSSRYLVKRTGEKVFLECVQDMDHENMFWYRQDPGLGLRLIYFSYDVKMKEKGDIPEGYSVSREKKERFSLILESASTNQTSMYLCASSLSSGVGAGSSYNEQFFGPGTRLTVL.

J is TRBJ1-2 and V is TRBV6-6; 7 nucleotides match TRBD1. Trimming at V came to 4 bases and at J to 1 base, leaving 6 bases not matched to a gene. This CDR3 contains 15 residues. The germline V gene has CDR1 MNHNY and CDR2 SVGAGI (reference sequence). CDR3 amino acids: CASSSAGTVNYGYTF. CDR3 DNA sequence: TGTGCCAGCAGTTCCGCCGGGACAGTTAACTATGGCTACACCTTC.

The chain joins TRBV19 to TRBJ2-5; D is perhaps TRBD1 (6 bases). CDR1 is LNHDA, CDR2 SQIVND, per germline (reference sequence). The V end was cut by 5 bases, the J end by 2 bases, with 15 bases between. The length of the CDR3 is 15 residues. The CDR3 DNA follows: TGTGCCAGTAGTTGGCAGGGGCAACCGCAAGAGACCCAGTACTTC. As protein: CASSWQGQPQETQYF.

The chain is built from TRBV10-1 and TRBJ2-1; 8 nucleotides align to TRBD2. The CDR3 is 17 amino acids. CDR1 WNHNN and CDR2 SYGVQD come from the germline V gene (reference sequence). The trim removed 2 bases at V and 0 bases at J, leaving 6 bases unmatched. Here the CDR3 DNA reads TGCGCCAGCAGTGAGCCTGAGCGGGAGAGCTCCTACAATGAGCAGTTCTTC. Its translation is CASSEPERESSYNEQFF.

The CDR3 bases are TGTGCCAGCAGTGAGATGGCAGGGCGGCAAGAGACCCAGTACTTC. It specifies CASSEMAGRQETQYF. The rearrangement links TRBV2 to TRBJ2-5, with D possibly matching TRBD1 (5 bases). CDR3 length: 15 residues. V lost 3 bases, J lost 2 bases, and 13 bases lay in between. Germline values: CDR1 SNHLY, CDR2 FYNNEI.

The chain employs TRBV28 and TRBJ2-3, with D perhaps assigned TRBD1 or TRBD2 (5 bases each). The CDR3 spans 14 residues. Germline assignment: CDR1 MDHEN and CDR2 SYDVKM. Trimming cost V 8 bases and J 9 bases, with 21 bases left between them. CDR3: CASGLPGPMGTQYF. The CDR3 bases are TGTGCCAGCGGCCTTCCGGGGCCCATGGGGACGCAGTATTTT.

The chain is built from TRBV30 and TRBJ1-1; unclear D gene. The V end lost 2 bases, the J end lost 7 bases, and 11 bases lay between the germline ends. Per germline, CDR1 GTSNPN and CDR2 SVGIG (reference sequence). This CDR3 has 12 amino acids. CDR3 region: CAWSPRTVEAFF. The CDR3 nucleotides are TGTGCCTGGAGTCCAAGGACTGTTGAAGCTTTCTTT.

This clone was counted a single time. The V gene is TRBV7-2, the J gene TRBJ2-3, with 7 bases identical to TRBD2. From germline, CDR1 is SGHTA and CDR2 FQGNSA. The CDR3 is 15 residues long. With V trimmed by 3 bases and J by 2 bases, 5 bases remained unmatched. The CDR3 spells CASSFAGADTDTQYF. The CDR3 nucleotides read TGTGCCAGCAGCTTCGCGGGAGCGGACACAGATACGCAGTATTTT.

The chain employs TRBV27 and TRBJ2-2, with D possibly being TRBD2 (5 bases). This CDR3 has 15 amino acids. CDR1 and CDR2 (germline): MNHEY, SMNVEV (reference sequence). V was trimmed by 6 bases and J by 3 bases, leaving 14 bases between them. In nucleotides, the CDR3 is TGTGCCAGCAGACGGGGTCTGGCCGACACCGGGGAGCTGTTTTTT. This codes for CASRRGLADTGELFF.

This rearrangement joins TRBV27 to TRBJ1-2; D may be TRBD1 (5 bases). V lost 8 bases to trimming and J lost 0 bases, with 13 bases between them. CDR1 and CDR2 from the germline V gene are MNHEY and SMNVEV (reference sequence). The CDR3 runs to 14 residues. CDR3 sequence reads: CASRRDGANYGYTF. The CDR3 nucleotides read TGTGCCAGCCGTAGGGACGGGGCTAACTATGGCTACACCTTC.

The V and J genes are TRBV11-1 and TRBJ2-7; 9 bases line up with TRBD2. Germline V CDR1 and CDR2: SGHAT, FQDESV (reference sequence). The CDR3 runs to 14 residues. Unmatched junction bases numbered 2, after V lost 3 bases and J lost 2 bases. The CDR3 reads CASSFTSGPYEQYF. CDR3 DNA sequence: TGTGCCAGCAGCTTTACTAGCGGGCCCTACGAGCAGTACTTC.

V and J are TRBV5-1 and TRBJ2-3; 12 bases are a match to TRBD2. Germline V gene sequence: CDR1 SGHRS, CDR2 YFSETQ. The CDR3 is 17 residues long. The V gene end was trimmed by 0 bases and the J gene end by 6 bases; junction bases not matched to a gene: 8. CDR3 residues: CASSLASTSGSPDTQYF. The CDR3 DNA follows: TGCGCCAGCAGCTTGGCCTCGACTAGCGGGAGCCCGGATACGCAGTATTTT.

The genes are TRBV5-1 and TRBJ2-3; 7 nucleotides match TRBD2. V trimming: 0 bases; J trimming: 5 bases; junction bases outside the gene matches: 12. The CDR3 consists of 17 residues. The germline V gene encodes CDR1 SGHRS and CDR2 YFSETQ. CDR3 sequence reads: CASSLALTAGAGDTQYF. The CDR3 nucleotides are TGCGCCAGCAGCTTGGCCCTGACGGCGGGAGCCGGAGATACGCAGTATTTT.

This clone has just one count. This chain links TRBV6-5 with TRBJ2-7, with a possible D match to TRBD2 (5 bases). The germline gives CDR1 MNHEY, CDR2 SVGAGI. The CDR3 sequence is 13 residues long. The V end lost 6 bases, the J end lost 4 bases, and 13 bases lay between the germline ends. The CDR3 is CASRGGVFYEQYF. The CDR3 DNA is TGTGCCAGCAGAGGAGGCGTCTTTTACGAGCAGTACTTC.

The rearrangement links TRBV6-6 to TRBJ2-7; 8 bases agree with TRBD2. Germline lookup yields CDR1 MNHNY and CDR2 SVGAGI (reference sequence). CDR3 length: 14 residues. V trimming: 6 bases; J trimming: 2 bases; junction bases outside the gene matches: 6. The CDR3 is CASREGLATYEQYF. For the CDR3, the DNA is TGTGCCAGCAGAGAAGGACTAGCTACCTACGAGCAGTACTTC.

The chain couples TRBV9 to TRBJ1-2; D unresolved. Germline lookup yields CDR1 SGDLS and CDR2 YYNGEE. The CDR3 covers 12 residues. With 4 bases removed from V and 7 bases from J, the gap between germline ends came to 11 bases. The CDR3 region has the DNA TGTGCCAGCAGCTCGACTGCTCTTGGCTACACCTTC. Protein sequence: CASSSTALGYTF.

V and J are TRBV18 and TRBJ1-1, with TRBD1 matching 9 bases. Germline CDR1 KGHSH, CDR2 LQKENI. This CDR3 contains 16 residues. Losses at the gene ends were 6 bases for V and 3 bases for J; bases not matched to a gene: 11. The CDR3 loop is CASSLTGGGLDTEAFF. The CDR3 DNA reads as TGTGCCAGCTCCCTCACAGGGGGCGGTCTCGACACTGAAGCTTTCTTT.

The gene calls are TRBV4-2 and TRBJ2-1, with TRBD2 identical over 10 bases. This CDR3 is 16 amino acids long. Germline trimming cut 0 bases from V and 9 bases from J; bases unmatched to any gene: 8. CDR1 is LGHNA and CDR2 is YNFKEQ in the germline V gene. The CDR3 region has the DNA TGTGCCAGCAGCCAAGATCTCAGCGGGAGGGCCGCTGAGCAGTTCTTC. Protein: CASSQDLSGRAAEQFF.

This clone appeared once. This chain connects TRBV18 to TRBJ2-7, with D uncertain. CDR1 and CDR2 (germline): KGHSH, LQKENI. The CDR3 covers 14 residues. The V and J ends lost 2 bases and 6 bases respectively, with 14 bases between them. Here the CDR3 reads CASSPGPNMGEQYF. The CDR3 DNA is TGTGCCAGCTCACCAGGACCCAATATGGGCGAGCAGTACTTC.

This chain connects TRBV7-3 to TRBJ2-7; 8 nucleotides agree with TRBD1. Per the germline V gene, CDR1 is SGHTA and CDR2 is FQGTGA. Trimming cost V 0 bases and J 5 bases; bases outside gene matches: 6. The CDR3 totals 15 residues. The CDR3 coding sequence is TGTGCCAGCAGCTTAACGGTGGGACAGGAGCACGAGCAGTACTTC. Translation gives CASSLTVGQEHEQYF. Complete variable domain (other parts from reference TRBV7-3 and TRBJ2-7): GAGVSQTPSNKVTEKGKYVELRCDPISGHTALYWYRQSLGQGPEFLIYFQGTGAADDSGLPNDRFFAVRPEGSVSTLKIQRTERGDSAVYLCASSLTVGQEHEQYFGPGTRLTVT.

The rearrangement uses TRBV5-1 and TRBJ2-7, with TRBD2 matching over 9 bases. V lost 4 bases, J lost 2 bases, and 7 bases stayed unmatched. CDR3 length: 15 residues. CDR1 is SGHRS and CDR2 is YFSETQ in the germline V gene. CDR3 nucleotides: TGCGCCAGCAGCGCGAGACTAGCGGAGACCTACGAGCAGTACTTC. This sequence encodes CASSARLAETYEQYF.

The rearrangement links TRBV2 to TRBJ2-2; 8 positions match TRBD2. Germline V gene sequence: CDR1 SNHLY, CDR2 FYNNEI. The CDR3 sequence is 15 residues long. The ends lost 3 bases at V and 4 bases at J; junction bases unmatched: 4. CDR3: CASSDDGGGTGELFF. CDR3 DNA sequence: TGTGCCAGCAGTGATGACGGGGGGGGCACCGGGGAGCTGTTTTTT. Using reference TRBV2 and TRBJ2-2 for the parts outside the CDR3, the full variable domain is EPEVTQTPSHQVTQMGQEVILRCVPISNHLYFYWYRQILGQKVEFLVSFYNNEISEKSEIFDDQFSVERPDGSNFTLKIRSTKLEDSAMYFCASSDDGGGTGELFFGEGSRLTVL.

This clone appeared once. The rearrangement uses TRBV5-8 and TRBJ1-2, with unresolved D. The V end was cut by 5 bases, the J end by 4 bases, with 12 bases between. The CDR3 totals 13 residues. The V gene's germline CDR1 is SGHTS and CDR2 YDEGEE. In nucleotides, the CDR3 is TGTGCCAGCAGGTTCCAGTCGGGCTATGGCTACACCTTC. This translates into CASRFQSGYGYTF. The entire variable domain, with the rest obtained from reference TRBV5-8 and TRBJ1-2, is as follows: EAGVTQSPTHLIKTRGQQATLRCSPISGHTSVYWYQQALGLGLQFLLWYDEGEERNRGNFPPRFSGRQFPNYSSELNVNALELEDSALYLCASRFQSGYGYTFGSGTRLTVV.